This is a list of T cell receptor beta chains from one sample in a study of blood T cell repertoires in COVID-19. This table comes from immunoSEQ multiplex PCR, and its TCRdb copy is limited to in-frame clones, with some not included. The table lists approximately 52,000 clones, under 95% of them singletons. The sequencing input was peripheral blood. These receptors originate from a man in his forties or fifties with acute or convalescent COVID-19. Each CDR3 is given with its conserved first and last residue. A D gene is named only where the DNA matches it firmly. Rows give clone size only sometimes, using once, few, many, or a class for an expanded clone.

D,V,size,J,CDR3,DNA
-,TRBV18,-,TRBJ2-7,CASSRRLGVVEQYF,TGTGCCAGCTCACGACGGCTAGGGGTTGTCGAGCAGTACTTC
-,TRBV2,-,TRBJ2-5,CASSELGRGEETQYF,TGTGCCAGCAGTGAACTAGGCAGGGGGGAAGAGACCCAGTACTTC
TRBD2,TRBV30,-,TRBJ2-7,CACWRGAVSYEQYF,TGTGCCTGCTGGCGGGGGGCCGTGTCCTACGAGCAGTACTTC
-,TRBV15,-,TRBJ2-5,CATSSLPRQGTLQETQYF,TGTGCCACCAGCAGCCTCCCTCGGCAGGGGACCCTTCAAGAGACCCAGTACTTC
-,TRBV2,-,TRBJ2-7,CASSDLFQAGRVDEQYF,TGTGCCAGCAGTGATCTTTTTCAGGCGGGAAGGGTGGACGAGCAGTACTTC
-,TRBV10-3,-,TRBJ2-1,CAMKSNSNEQFF,TGTGCCATGAAATCTAACAGTAATGAGCAGTTCTTC
-,TRBV14,-,TRBJ2-7,CASSQDSVTWGSRYEQYF,TGTGCCAGCAGCCAAGATTCCGTTACTTGGGGCAGCCGCTACGAGCAGTACTTC
-,TRBV2,-,TRBJ1-3,CASREAGGNTIYF,TGTGCCAGCAGGGAGGCAGGCGGAAACACCATATATTTT
TRBD1,TRBV12-3/TRBV12-4,-,TRBJ1-2,CASRGTGSYGYTF,TGTGCCAGCCGAGGGACAGGGAGCTATGGCTACACCTTC
-,TRBV9,-,TRBJ1-1,CASKQAMNTEAFF,TGTGCCAGCAAACAGGCGATGAACACTGAAGCTTTCTTT
TRBD1,TRBV18,-,TRBJ2-3,CASSPPFGTGTTDTQYF,TGTGCCAGCTCACCACCGTTTGGGACAGGGACTACGGATACGCAGTATTTT
-,TRBV5-6,-,TRBJ2-3,CASSYRGSTDTQYF,TGTGCCAGCAGCTATAGGGGCAGCACAGATACGCAGTATTTT
-,TRBV30,-,TRBJ2-2,CAWGWGRIGELFF,TGTGCCTGGGGGTGGGGGCGCATCGGGGAGCTGTTTTTT
TRBD2,TRBV5-4,-,TRBJ2-3,CASSPGGRGGTDTQYF,TGTGCCAGCAGCCCCGGGGGACGGGGGGGCACAGATACGCAGTATTTT
-,TRBV15,-,TRBJ2-3,CATTPGHSTDTQYF,TGTGCCACCACGCCGGGACACTCCACAGATACGCAGTATTTT
-,TRBV2,-,TRBJ1-5,CASSDGYQPQHF,TGTGCCAGCAGTGACGGGTATCAGCCCCAGCATTTT
-,TRBV3-1/TRBV3-2,-,TRBJ2-7,CASSQMWGPGGTSYEQYF,TGTGCCAGCAGCCAAATGTGGGGCCCCGGGGGGACATCCTACGAGCAGTACTTC
TRBD2,TRBV5-1,-,TRBJ2-5,CASSTHTSEETQYF,TGCGCCAGCAGCACACATACTAGCGAGGAGACCCAGTACTTC
-,TRBV12-5,-,TRBJ1-2,CASGPPWAYYGYTF,TGTGCTAGTGGTCCCCCGTGGGCCTACTATGGCTACACCTTC
-,TRBV6-5,-,TRBJ2-7,CASSPQGYYEQYF,TGTGCCAGCTCGCCTCAGGGTTACTACGAGCAGTACTTC
-,TRBV12-5,-,TRBJ1-2,CASGLDGLYGYTF,TGTGCTAGTGGTTTGGACGGACTCTATGGCTACACCTTC
-,TRBV20-1,-,TRBJ1-4,CSAVSPGKLFF,TGCAGTGCCGTCTCTCCAGGAAAACTGTTTTTT
-,TRBV7-9,-,TRBJ2-5,CASGLLNRETQYF,TGTGCCAGCGGTTTACTCAATCGAGAGACCCAGTACTTC
TRBD2,TRBV18,-,TRBJ2-3,CASSPGLAASDTQYF,TGTGCCAGCTCACCGGGGCTAGCGGCCTCAGATACGCAGTATTTT
TRBD2,TRBV5-1,-,TRBJ2-1,CASSPLAGGPNEQFF,TGCGCCAGCAGTCCACTAGCGGGGGGGCCTAATGAGCAGTTCTTC
-,TRBV6-2/TRBV6-3,-,TRBJ1-1,CASSYTQGRTEAFF,TGTGCCAGCAGTTATACACAGGGTCGGACTGAAGCTTTCTTT
-,TRBV10-3,-,TRBJ1-3,CAIGVDTRGNTIYF,TGTGCCATCGGGGTGGACACGCGAGGAAACACCATATATTTT
-,TRBV5-1,-,TRBJ1-4,CASSPGQTATNEKLFF,TGCGCCAGCAGCCCCGGACAGACTGCAACTAATGAAAAACTGTTTTTT
-,TRBV18,once,TRBJ2-1,CASSPLKNNEQFF,TGTGCCAGCTCACCACTAAAAAACAATGAGCAGTTCTTC
TRBD1,TRBV28,-,TRBJ1-1,CASIPARTGVAEAFF,TGTGCCAGCATTCCAGCGCGAACAGGGGTAGCTGAAGCTTTCTTT
-,TRBV19,-,TRBJ1-2,CASSISSQTANYGYTF,TGTGCCAGTAGTATCTCCTCCCAAACAGCTAACTATGGCTACACCTTC
-,TRBV5-1,-,TRBJ2-1,CASSQGRGRSYNEQFF,TGCGCCAGCAGCCAGGGGCGAGGGAGATCCTACAATGAGCAGTTCTTC
TRBD2,TRBV6-2/TRBV6-3,-,TRBJ2-2,CASSPWSGGDGELFF,TGTGCCAGCAGTCCCTGGAGCGGGGGGGACGGAGAGCTGTTTTTT
-,TRBV5-5,-,TRBJ1-1,CASSFPQGSMNTEAFF,TGTGCCAGCAGCTTTCCTCAGGGCTCCATGAACACTGAAGCTTTCTTT
TRBD2,TRBV7-8,-,TRBJ2-3,CASSGGLAGEFSSTDTQYF,TGTGCCAGCAGCGGAGGACTAGCGGGGGAGTTTTCTAGCACAGATACGCAGTATTTT
-,TRBV6-5,-,TRBJ1-4,CASSLQGTNEKLFF,TGTGCCAGCAGTCTACAGGGAACTAATGAAAAACTGTTTTTT
-,TRBV3-1/TRBV3-2,-,TRBJ2-7,CASSRGTPYEQYF,TGTGCCAGCAGCCGTGGGACACCCTACGAGCAGTACTTC
TRBD1,TRBV4-1,-,TRBJ1-2,CASSSLPTRDRGNGYTF,TGCGCCAGCAGCTCATTGCCCACCCGGGACAGGGGAAATGGCTACACCTTC
TRBD2,TRBV24-1,once,TRBJ2-1,CATSDPTSGGATGQFF,TGTGCCACCAGTGATCCGACTAGCGGGGGGGCAACGGGCCAGTTCTTC
-,TRBV7-2,few,TRBJ2-1,CASSSERGNNEQFF,TGTGCCAGCAGCTCCGAGAGGGGGAACAATGAGCAGTTCTTC
-,TRBV19,-,TRBJ1-2,CASRTAGGYTF,TGTGCCAGTAGGACGGCGGGTGGCTACACCTTC
TRBD1,TRBV9,once,TRBJ1-1,CASSKGGRDTEAFF,TGTGCCAGCAGCAAAGGGGGCAGGGACACTGAAGCTTTCTTT
-,TRBV2,-,TRBJ1-1,CACRGQNTEAFF,TGTGCCTGCAGGGGCCAGAACACTGAAGCTTTCTTT
-,TRBV5-1,-,TRBJ2-7,CASSFNGQHYEQYF,TGCGCCAGCAGCTTTAACGGACAGCACTACGAGCAGTACTTC
-,TRBV10-3,-,TRBJ1-4,CAISGREGEKLFF,TGTGCCATCAGTGGCAGGGAAGGTGAAAAACTGTTTTTT
TRBD2,TRBV10-3,-,TRBJ2-3,CAISDPLRGGTDTQYF,TGTGCCATCAGTGATCCCCTGCGGGGGGGAACAGATACGCAGTATTTT
TRBD1,TRBV4-1,-,TRBJ2-7,CASSFGQGPSYEQYF,TGCGCCAGCAGCTTCGGACAGGGACCCTCCTACGAGCAGTACTTC
-,TRBV4-1,-,TRBJ2-5,CASSQVRVRGQETQYF,TGCGCCAGCAGCCAAGTCAGGGTTCGGGGGCAAGAGACCCAGTACTTC
TRBD1,TRBV4-1,-,TRBJ1-6,CASSQDTGGVSYNSPLHF,TGCGCCAGCAGCCAAGACACAGGGGGTGTCTCCTATAATTCACCCCTCCACTTT
-,TRBV3-1/TRBV3-2,once,TRBJ1-1,CASSQDTESEAFF,TGTGCCAGTAGCCAAGACACAGAGTCCGAAGCTTTCTTT
TRBD1,TRBV7-4,-,TRBJ1-5,CASSPGGGSQPQHF,TGTGCCAGCAGCCCCGGAGGGGGCAGTCAGCCCCAGCATTTT
-,TRBV12-3/TRBV12-4,-,TRBJ1-2,CASRPQSNYGYTF,TGTGCCAGCAGACCACAGTCTAACTATGGCTACACCTTC
-,TRBV7-9,once,TRBJ1-4,CASSSTGNEKLFF,TGTGCCAGCAGCTCCACAGGGAATGAAAAACTGTTTTTT
-,TRBV5-4,-,TRBJ2-1,CASSRDSPSGNEQFF,TGTGCCAGCAGTAGGGACTCCCCCTCGGGCAATGAGCAGTTCTTC
-,TRBV11-2,-,TRBJ1-1,CASSFGTEAFF,TGTGCCAGCAGCTTCGGGACTGAAGCTTTCTTT
-,TRBV28,-,TRBJ1-5,CASSTLNQPQHF,TGTGCCAGCAGTACGCTAAATCAGCCCCAGCATTTT
-,TRBV19,once,TRBJ1-4,CASSPGHTRYKLFF,TGTGCCAGTAGCCCGGGACATACAAGGTATAAACTGTTTTTT
-,TRBV5-1,-,TRBJ1-2,CASSYTDVYGYTF,TGCGCCAGCAGTTATACAGACGTCTATGGCTACACCTTC
TRBD1,TRBV6-1,-,TRBJ1-5,CASSEDLRQGRQPQHF,TGTGCCAGCAGTGAAGATTTGCGACAGGGACGGCAGCCCCAGCATTTT
TRBD1,TRBV19,-,TRBJ2-3,CASSFRTGEGTQYF,TGTGCCAGTAGTTTCCGGACAGGGGAGGGGACGCAGTATTTT